Listed here are 3 T cell receptor beta chains from one sample, sequenced in a study of early T cells in non-severe SARS-CoV-2 infection. TCRdb redid the calling of the 5' RACE reads with MiXCR, one entry per CDR3 protein. The top ten hold about 10% of the sample, which has 75,000 or so distinct CDR3 sequences, about 14% seen once. The sample taken for sequencing was whole blood. These receptors were obtained from an adult who was a healthcare worker with PCR-confirmed SARS-CoV-2 infection or an uninfected control (not recorded which).

This chain connects TRBV28 to TRBJ1-2; TRBD1 aligns across 9 bases. This CDR3 is 16 amino acids long. Trimming cost V 7 bases and J 7 bases; bases outside gene matches: 16. Germline CDR1 MDHEN, CDR2 SYDVKM. The CDR3 nucleotides are TGTGCCAGCATCGCGGGCGGGGACAGGGTATTCGCTGGCTACACCTTC. This encodes CASIAGGDRVFAGYTF.

This clonotype has ten or more counts. The chain uses TRBV20-1 and TRBJ2-2; the D gene is possibly TRBD1 (6 bases). The ends were cut back, 3 bases at V and 2 bases at J, with 13 bases in the middle. The length of the CDR3 is 15 residues. CDR1 is DFQATT and CDR2 is SNEGSKA in the germline V gene (reference sequence). The CDR3 loop reads CSASDDRRNTGELFF. The CDR3, as DNA: TGCAGTGCTAGTGACGACAGGAGAAACACCGGGGAGCTGTTTTTT.

The table lists this clonotype with a few counts. The rearrangement uses TRBV29-1 and TRBJ2-5, with TRBD1 matching over 8 bases. The CDR3 is 13 amino acids. V was pared by 6 bases and J by 5 bases, with 8 bases of the junction left unmatched. Germline V gives CDR1 SQVTM, CDR2 ANQGSEA. This chain's CDR3 is CSVRTGSQETQYF. The DNA for the CDR3 is TGCAGCGTGAGGACAGGGTCCCAGGAGACCCAGTACTTC.